The 29 T cell receptor beta chains listed next were all sequenced from one sample in a study of T cell responses to AZD1222 COVID-19 vaccine listed by TCRdb under 2021. The receptor library was made with the immunoSEQ multiplex PCR assay. The table comes from immuneACCESS by way of TCRdb, which keeps in-frame sequences with V and J called. Part of the clones is missing from these tables; in studies checked, under half for an unresolved V gene and the rest for unknown reasons. This sample comprises more than 95,000 clones, more than 75% of them detected only once. 5% of the sample belongs to the ten largest clones. Sample time point, as interpreted from the label and publication: baseline before first vaccination. The sequenced sample was peripheral blood, obtained on day 0 of AZD1222 vaccination. These receptors were taken from an adult in good health.

V gene TRBV5-1 combines with J gene TRBJ2-4; perhaps TRBD1 as D (5 bases). The germline V gene encodes CDR1 SGHRS and CDR2 YFSETQ. The length of the CDR3 is 14 residues. Trimming pared 4 bases from V and 1 base from J, leaving 9 bases between. The CDR3 region has the DNA TGCGCCAGCAGCCAGGGTTTGGCCAAAAACATTCAGTACTTC. Its translation: CASSQGLAKNIQYF.

J is TRBJ1-2 and V is TRBV4-3; maybe TRBD1 (6 bases). There are 17 residues in the CDR3. Germline V gives CDR1 LGHNA, CDR2 YSLEER. Trimming stripped 0 bases from V and 4 bases from J, with 18 bases between. The CDR3 sequence: CASSQDLTGLEVYGYTF. DNA of the CDR3: TGCGCCAGCAGCCAAGACCTGACAGGCCTAGAGGTCTATGGCTACACCTTC.

V gene TRBV12-3 or TRBV12-4 combines with J gene TRBJ2-2; no reliable D call. The V gene lost 3 bases and the J gene lost 6 bases, with 5 bases spanning the gap. The CDR3 runs to 12 residues. The CDR3 region has the DNA TGTGCCAGCAGTTTTTCGCCCGGGGAGCTGTTTTTT. Encoded protein: CASSFSPGELFF.

V usage is TRBV7-2 and J usage is TRBJ2-1; 10 bases are shared with TRBD2. Germline CDR1 and CDR2: SGHTA and FQGNSA. The CDR3 loop spans 16 amino acids. Germline trimming cut 1 base from V and 8 bases from J; bases unmatched to any gene: 8. CDR3 in amino acids: CASSLGVGLASHEQFF. The CDR3 DNA follows: TGTGCCAGCAGCTTAGGAGTGGGACTAGCGTCGCATGAGCAGTTCTTC.

This chain joins TRBV7-3 and TRBJ2-7; D ambiguous. V lost 5 bases to trimming and J lost 3 bases, with 17 bases between them. The CDR3 has 15 amino acids. Germline values: CDR1 SGHTA, CDR2 FQGTGA. Written as DNA, the CDR3 is TGTGCCAGCAGCCCCACCCACTCCCTTTTCTACGAGCAGTACTTC. Translated, it gives CASSPTHSLFYEQYF.

This chain joins TRBV6-5 and TRBJ1-2, with D hard to call. This CDR3 has 14 amino acids. From germline, CDR1 is MNHEY and CDR2 SVGAGI. V dropped 5 bases and J dropped 4 bases, with 14 bases sitting between them. CDR3 nucleotides: TGTGCCAGCAGTCGACGCCGGGAGAGCTATGGCTACACCTTC. Translated, it gives CASSRRRESYGYTF.

This rearrangement joins TRBV3-1 (or the pseudogene TRBV3-2) to TRBJ1-1, with a tentative D call TRBD1 (6 bases). The V gene lost 2 bases and the J gene lost 1 base, with 11 bases spanning the gap. The V gene's germline CDR1 is LGHDT and CDR2 YNNKEL (reference sequence). The CDR3 is made up of 15 amino acids. CDR3 nucleotide sequence: TGTGCCAGCAGCCAACTTGGACAGCCGAACACTGAAGCTTTCTTT. It is translated as CASSQLGQPNTEAFF.

This clone was detected only once. The rearrangement links TRBV5-1 to TRBJ1-2; D may be TRBD1 (5 bases). Trimming cost V 0 bases and J 4 bases, with 16 bases left between them. The germline V gene encodes CDR1 SGHRS and CDR2 YFSETQ. This CDR3 region has 16 residues. In DNA, the CDR3 is TGCGCCAGCAGCTTGGGTACGGCAGATGGGGGCTATGGCTACACCTTC. It specifies CASSLGTADGGYGYTF.

V is TRBV3-1 (or the pseudogene TRBV3-2) and J is TRBJ1-3; the D gene is possibly TRBD1 (5 bases). Germline assignment: CDR1 LGHDT and CDR2 YNNKEL (reference sequence). There are 16 residues in the CDR3. The V end lost 1 base, the J end lost 0 bases, and 10 bases lay between the germline ends. The CDR3 region has the DNA TGTGCCAGCAGCCAAGGGGGACGCTTCTCTGGAAACACCATATATTTT. Protein product: CASSQGGRFSGNTIYF.

The chain has TRBV12-3 or TRBV12-4 and TRBJ1-2; D is ambiguous. Trimming shortened V by 3 bases and J by 4 bases, and 9 bases separated the two germline ends. This CDR3 comprises 13 residues. The CDR3 region has the DNA TGTGCCAGCAGTTTTGACGCACTCTATGGCTACACCTTC. Translating gives CASSFDALYGYTF.

This clone was observed a handful of times. This CDR3 is CAIGVLGRNSPLHF. Written as DNA, the CDR3 is TGTGCCATTGGGGTGCTTGGAAGAAATTCACCCCTCCACTTT. The chain couples TRBV5-8 to TRBJ1-6; D ambiguous. The CDR3 sequence is 14 residues long. Trimming took 9 bases from V and 7 from J, leaving 17 bases between them. Germline V gene lookup returns CDR1 SGHTS and CDR2 YDEGEE.

This sequence joins TRBV5-1 and TRBJ2-1; D might be TRBD1 or TRBD2, each matching 6 bases. Germline V gives CDR1 SGHRS, CDR2 YFSETQ. The CDR3 contains 16 residues. V was shortened by 4 bases and J by 4 bases, with 18 bases between the two germline ends. CDR3 sequence reads: CASSPGDIGPYNEQFF. The CDR3, as DNA: TGCGCCAGCAGCCCGGGGGACATCGGTCCGTACAATGAGCAGTTCTTC. The entire variable domain, with the rest obtained from reference TRBV5-1 and TRBJ2-1, is as follows: KAGVTQTPRYLIKTRGQQVTLSCSPISGHRSVSWYQQTPGQGLQFLFEYFSETQRNKGNFPGRFSGRQFSNSRSEMNVSTLELGDSALYLCASSPGDIGPYNEQFFGPGTRLTVL.

The chain joins TRBV3-1 (or the pseudogene TRBV3-2) to TRBJ2-7; D is perhaps TRBD2 (5 bases). The ends were cut back, 3 bases at V and 1 base at J, with 10 bases in the middle. The CDR3 covers 14 residues. Germline lookup yields CDR1 LGHDT and CDR2 YNNKEL (reference sequence). CDR3 nucleotides: TGTGCCAGCAGCCATAACCGGGGTTCCTACGAGCAGTACTTC. Translating gives CASSHNRGSYEQYF.

The V and J genes are TRBV6-5 and TRBJ2-7; TRBD1 is a possible D gene (6 bases). Looked up from germline, CDR1 is MNHEY and CDR2 is SVGAGI. The CDR3 has 16 amino acids. Trimming took off 2 bases at V and 0 bases at J, with 14 bases between the two ends. The CDR3 loop is CASSYGQSPLSYEQYF. The DNA of the CDR3 is TGTGCCAGCAGTTACGGACAGTCTCCTCTCTCCTACGAGCAGTACTTC.

This sequence joins TRBV30 and TRBJ2-1; D uncertain. The CDR3 totals 11 residues. Trimming took off 2 bases at V and 9 bases at J, with 8 bases between the two ends. The germline CDR1 and CDR2 sequences are GTSNPN and SVGIG (reference sequence). The CDR3: CAWSMGVEQFF. Written as DNA, the CDR3 is TGTGCCTGGAGTATGGGCGTTGAGCAGTTCTTC.

V and J are TRBV30 and TRBJ2-3; D is ambiguous. From germline, CDR1 is GTSNPN and CDR2 SVGIG (reference sequence). The germline V and J ends were trimmed by 4 bases and 2 bases, with 4 bases remaining between them. The CDR3 runs 11 residues. The CDR3 spells CAWTPTDTQYF. The CDR3 nucleotides are TGTGCCTGGACACCCACAGATACGCAGTATTTT.

In this sample, this clone turned up a few times. The CDR3 DNA follows: TGTGCCAGCAGCTTTGCGGTGCCCCAAGGGCCTGCAACTAATGAAAAACTGTTTTTT. It specifies CASSFAVPQGPATNEKLFF. The rearrangement joins TRBV11-3 to TRBJ1-4; D not resolved. The CDR3 is 19 residues long. CDR1 and CDR2 from the germline V gene are SGHNT and YENEEA. V was clipped by 3 bases and J by 0 bases, with 20 bases between them.

The V gene is TRBV10-1, the J gene TRBJ1-1; D not resolved. The V end lost 3 bases, the J end lost 11 bases, and 13 bases lay between the germline ends. The germline CDR1 and CDR2 sequences are WNHNN and SYGVQD (reference sequence). This CDR3 has 12 residues. CDR3 residues: CASSDIFDPAFF. As DNA, the CDR3 is TGCGCCAGCAGTGATATCTTCGACCCGGCTTTCTTT.

This clone was counted once. This sequence joins TRBV5-6 and TRBJ2-3; TRBD2 matches at 13 bases. The germline CDR1 and CDR2 sequences are SGHDT and YYEEEE. The CDR3 spans 17 residues. The ends lost 3 bases at V and 4 bases at J; junction bases unmatched: 8. The DNA of the CDR3 is TGTGCCAGCAGCTATACTAGCGGGGGGGCCCACCCAGATACGCAGTATTTT. Its translation is CASSYTSGGAHPDTQYF.

The rearrangement joins TRBV6-2 or TRBV6-3 to TRBJ1-2; D uncertain. The CDR3 contains 15 residues. Between the trimmed V and J ends, which lost 0 bases and 4 bases, there was a span of 12 bases. CDR1 and CDR2 (germline): MNHEY, SVGEGT. DNA for the CDR3: TGTGCCAGCAGTTACTCCCCAACTAGTACCTATGGCTACACCTTC. Protein sequence: CASSYSPTSTYGYTF.

This clone was counted between two and nine times. The chain couples TRBV3-1 (or the pseudogene TRBV3-2) to TRBJ2-5, with TRBD2 matching 7 bases. The CDR3 is 16 amino acids. The ends lost 0 bases at V and 7 bases at J; junction bases unmatched: 11. Germline V gives CDR1 LGHDT, CDR2 YNNKEL (reference sequence). CDR3 sequence: CASSQEILAMGGTQYF. The CDR3 nucleotides read TGTGCCAGCAGCCAAGAAATACTAGCGATGGGGGGGACCCAGTACTTC.

The chain links TRBV16 to TRBJ1-2; D is uncertain. V was cut by 0 bases and J by 7 bases, with 15 bases left in between. The CDR3 contains 15 residues. CDR1 and CDR2 from the germline V gene are KGHSY and FQNENV. The CDR3 is CASSQSRSGESGYTF. The DNA of the CDR3 is TGTGCCAGCAGCCAATCACGTTCGGGAGAGAGTGGCTACACCTTC.

This clone was seen a few times. The chain recombines TRBV25-1 with TRBJ2-3; 8 positions match TRBD2. The germline V gene has CDR1 MGHDK and CDR2 SYGVNS. The CDR3 contains 15 residues. V dropped 4 bases and J dropped 8; count of bases not matched to a gene: 11. CDR3 bases: TGTGCCAGCAGTGGTTCGGTCGGGGGGGGCGGTACGCAGTATTTT. It specifies CASSGSVGGGGTQYF.

The table lists this clone with many counts. At one boundary the junction diverges from the germline segment, which might be a read error. The rearrangement joins TRBV18 to TRBJ2-3; TRBD1 matches 9 bases. The V gene's germline CDR1 is KGHSH and CDR2 LQKENI. The CDR3 is 14 amino acids. The chain's CDR3 is CASSPQLLGQGRHF. The CDR3 DNA is TGTGCCAGCTCACCACAACTACTGGGACAGGGTCGGCATTTT.

The chain employs TRBV13 and TRBJ1-2; 9 bases align to TRBD1. V shed 3 bases and J 4 bases; nucleotides not matched to a gene: 3. The V gene's germline CDR1 is PRHDT and CDR2 FYEKMQ (reference sequence). This CDR3 contains 14 residues. CDR3 sequence reads: CASSLGQGPYGYTF. The CDR3 DNA follows: TGTGCCAGCAGCTTGGGACAGGGACCCTATGGCTACACCTTC.

This sequence joins TRBV6-1 and TRBJ1-2; 10 nucleotides agree with TRBD1. The J segment lost 5 bases and the V segment lost 1 base, leaving 4 bases of the junction unmatched. This CDR3 region has 15 residues. Germline loops: CDR1 MNHNS, CDR2 SASEGT. The CDR3 spells CASSEDDRGQYGYTF. The CDR3 nucleotides are TGTGCCAGCAGTGAAGACGACAGGGGGCAGTATGGCTACACCTTC.

The chain links TRBV6-5 to TRBJ1-6, with 7 bases identical to TRBD1. Per the germline V gene, CDR1 is MNHEY and CDR2 is SVGAGI. This CDR3 contains 13 residues. J gave up 8 bases and V 2 bases, and 0 bases lay outside the gene matches. CDR3 coding DNA: TGTGCCAGCAGTTACCAGGGGGATTCACCCCTCCACTTT. Translated: CASSYQGDSPLHF.

The CDR3 spells CASTRAGSSGNTIYF. CDR3 coding DNA: TGTGCCAGCACCCGGGCGGGCAGCTCTGGAAACACCATATATTTT. The gene calls are TRBV11-2 and TRBJ1-3, with D unclear. Trimming removed 7 bases at V and 0 bases at J, with 13 bases between. This CDR3 is 15 amino acids long. The germline V gene has CDR1 SGHAT and CDR2 FQNNGV.

V is TRBV6-5 and J is TRBJ1-6; D may be TRBD1 (5 bases). The CDR3 totals 13 residues. V lost 6 bases and J lost 10, with 13 bases in between. Germline lookup yields CDR1 MNHEY and CDR2 SVGAGI. The CDR3 region is CASSRQIGSPLHF. CDR3 DNA: TGTGCCAGCAGCCGACAGATTGGATCACCCCTCCACTTT.